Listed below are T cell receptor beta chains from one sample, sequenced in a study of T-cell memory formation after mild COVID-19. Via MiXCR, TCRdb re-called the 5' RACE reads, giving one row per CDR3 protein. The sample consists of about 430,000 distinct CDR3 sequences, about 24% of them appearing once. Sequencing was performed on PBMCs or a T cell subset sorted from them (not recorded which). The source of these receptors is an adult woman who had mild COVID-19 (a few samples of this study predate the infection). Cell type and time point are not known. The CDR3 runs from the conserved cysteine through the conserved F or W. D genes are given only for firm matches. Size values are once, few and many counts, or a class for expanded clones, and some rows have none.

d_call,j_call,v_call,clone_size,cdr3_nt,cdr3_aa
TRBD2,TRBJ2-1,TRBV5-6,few,TGTGCCAGCAGCTTCATGACTAGCGGGGGGTCTGAGCAGTTCTTC,CASSFMTSGGSEQFF
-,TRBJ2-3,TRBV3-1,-,TGTGCCAGCAGCCAGCTAGGTCCAGATACGCAGTATTTT,CASSQLGPDTQYF
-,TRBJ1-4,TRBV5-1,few,TGCGCCAGCAGCATTGGTACAACTACTAATGAAAAACTGTTTTTT,CASSIGTTTNEKLFF
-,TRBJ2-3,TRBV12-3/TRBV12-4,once,TGTGCCAGCAGGATGGTAAACACAGATACGCAGTATTTT,CASRMVNTDTQYF
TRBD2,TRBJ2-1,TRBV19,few,TGTGCCAGTAGTATGAGCGGGAGGAGCTCCTACAATGAGCAGTTCTTC,CASSMSGRSSYNEQFF
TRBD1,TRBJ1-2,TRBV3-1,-,TGTGCCAGCAGCCGATGGACAGGGGAGGGCTACACCTTC,CASSRWTGEGYTF
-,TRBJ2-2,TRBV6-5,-,TGTGCCAGCAGCCCCACAGGGATTAACACCGGGGAGCTGTTTTTT,CASSPTGINTGELFF
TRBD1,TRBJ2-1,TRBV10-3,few,TGTGCCATCAGTGTTTTACAGGGGGTCTCCTACAATGAGCAGTTCTTC,CAISVLQGVSYNEQFF
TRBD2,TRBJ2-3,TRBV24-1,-,TGTGCCACCAGTTCGTGGGGGGGGGATACGCAGTATTTT,CATSSWGGDTQYF
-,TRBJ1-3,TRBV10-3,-,TGTGCCATCAGCAGGGACGCCCCTAATACAGGAAACACCATATATTTT,CAISRDAPNTGNTIYF
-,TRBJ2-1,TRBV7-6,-,TGTGCCAGCAGCTCCGTATCCTACAATGAGCAGTTCTTC,CASSSVSYNEQFF
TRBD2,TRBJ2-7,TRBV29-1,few,TGCAGCGTTGGGGACGGGACTAGCGGTTACCTCGGGGCCTACGAGCAGTACTTC,CSVGDGTSGYLGAYEQYF